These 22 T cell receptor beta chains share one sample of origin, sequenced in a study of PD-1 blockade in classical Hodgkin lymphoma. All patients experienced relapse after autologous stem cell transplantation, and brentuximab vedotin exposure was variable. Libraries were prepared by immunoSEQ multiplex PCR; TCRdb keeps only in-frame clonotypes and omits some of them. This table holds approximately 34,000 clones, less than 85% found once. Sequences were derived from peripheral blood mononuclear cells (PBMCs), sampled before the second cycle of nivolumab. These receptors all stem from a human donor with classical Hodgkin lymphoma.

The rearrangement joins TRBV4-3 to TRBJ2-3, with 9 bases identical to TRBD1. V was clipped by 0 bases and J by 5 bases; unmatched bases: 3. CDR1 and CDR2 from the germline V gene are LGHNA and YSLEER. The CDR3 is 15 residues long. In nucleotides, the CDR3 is TGCGCCAGCAGCCAAGAGGGACAGGGAGAAGATACGCAGTATTTT. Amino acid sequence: CASSQEGQGEDTQYF.

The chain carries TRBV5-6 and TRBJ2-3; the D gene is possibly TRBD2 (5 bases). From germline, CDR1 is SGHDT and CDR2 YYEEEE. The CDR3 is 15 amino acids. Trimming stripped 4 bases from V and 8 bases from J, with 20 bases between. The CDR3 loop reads CASSLQDVARSTQYF. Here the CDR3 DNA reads TGTGCCAGCAGCCTCCAAGACGTAGCGCGGAGTACGCAGTATTTT. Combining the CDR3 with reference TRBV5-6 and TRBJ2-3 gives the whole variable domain DAGVTQSPTHLIKTRGQQVTLRCSPKSGHDTVSWYQQALGQGPQFIFQYYEEEERQRGNFPDRFSGHQFPNYSSELNVNALLLGDSALYLCASSLQDVARSTQYFGPGTRLTVL.

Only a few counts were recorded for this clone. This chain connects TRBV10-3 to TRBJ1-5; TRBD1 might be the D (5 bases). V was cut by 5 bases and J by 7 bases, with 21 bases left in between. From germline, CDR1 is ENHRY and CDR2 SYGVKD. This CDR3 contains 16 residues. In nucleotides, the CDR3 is TGTGCCATCAGTTCCTCGGGTGCGGGGGATGGGCAGCCCCAGCATTTT. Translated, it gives CAISSSGAGDGQPQHF.

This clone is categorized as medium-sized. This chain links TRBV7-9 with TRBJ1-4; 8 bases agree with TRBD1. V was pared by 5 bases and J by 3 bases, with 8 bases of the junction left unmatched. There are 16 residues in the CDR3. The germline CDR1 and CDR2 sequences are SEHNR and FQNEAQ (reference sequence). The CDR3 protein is CASSTNRGTANEKLFF. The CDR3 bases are TGTGCCAGCAGCACAAACAGGGGGACGGCTAATGAAAAACTGTTTTTT.

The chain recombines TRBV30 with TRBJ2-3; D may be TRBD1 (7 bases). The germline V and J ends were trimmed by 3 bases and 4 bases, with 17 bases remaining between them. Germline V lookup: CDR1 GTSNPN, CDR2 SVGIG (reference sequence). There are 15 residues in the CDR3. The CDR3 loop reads CAWRRGRGVADTQYF. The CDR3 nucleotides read TGTGCCTGGAGAAGGGGCAGGGGGGTGGCAGATACGCAGTATTTT.

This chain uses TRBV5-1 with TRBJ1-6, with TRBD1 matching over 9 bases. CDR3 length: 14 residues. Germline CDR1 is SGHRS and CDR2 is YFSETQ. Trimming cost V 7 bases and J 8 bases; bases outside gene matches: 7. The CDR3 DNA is TGCGCCAGCCGGACAGGGGCACTTGATTCACCCCTCCACTTT. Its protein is CASRTGALDSPLHF.

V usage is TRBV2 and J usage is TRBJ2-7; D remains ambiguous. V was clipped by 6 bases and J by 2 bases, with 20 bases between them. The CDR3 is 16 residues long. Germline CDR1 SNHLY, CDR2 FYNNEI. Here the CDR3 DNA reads TGTGCCAGCAGCGTATCGGTGAAACAGAGCCCCTACGAGCAGTACTTC. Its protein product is CASSVSVKQSPYEQYF.

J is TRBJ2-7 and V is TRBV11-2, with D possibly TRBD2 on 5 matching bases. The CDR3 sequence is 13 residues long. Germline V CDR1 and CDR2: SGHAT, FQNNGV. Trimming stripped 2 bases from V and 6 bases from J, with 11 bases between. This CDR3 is CASSLNRGTEQYF. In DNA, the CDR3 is TGTGCCAGCAGCTTAAATCGGGGAACCGAGCAGTACTTC.

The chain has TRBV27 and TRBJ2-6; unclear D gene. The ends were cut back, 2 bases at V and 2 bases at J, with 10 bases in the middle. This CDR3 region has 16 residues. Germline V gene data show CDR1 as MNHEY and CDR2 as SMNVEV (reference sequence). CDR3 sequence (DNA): TGTGCCAGCAGTTTAAACAGCCCGACTGGGGCCAACGTCCTGACTTTC. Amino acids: CASSLNSPTGANVLTF.

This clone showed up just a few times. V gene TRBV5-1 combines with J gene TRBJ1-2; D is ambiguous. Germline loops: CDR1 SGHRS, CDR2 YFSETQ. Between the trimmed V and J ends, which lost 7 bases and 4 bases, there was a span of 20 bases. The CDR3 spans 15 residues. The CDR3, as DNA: TGCGCCAGCGGTCCCAACCTAGGACCGTCCTATGGCTACACCTTC. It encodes CASGPNLGPSYGYTF.

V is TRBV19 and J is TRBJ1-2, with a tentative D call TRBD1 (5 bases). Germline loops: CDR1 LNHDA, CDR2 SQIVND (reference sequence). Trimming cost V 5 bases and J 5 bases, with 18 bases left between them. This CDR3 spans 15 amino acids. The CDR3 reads CASSEGDGGRYGYTF. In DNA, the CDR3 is TGTGCCAGTAGTGAAGGGGACGGAGGTCGTTATGGCTACACCTTC.

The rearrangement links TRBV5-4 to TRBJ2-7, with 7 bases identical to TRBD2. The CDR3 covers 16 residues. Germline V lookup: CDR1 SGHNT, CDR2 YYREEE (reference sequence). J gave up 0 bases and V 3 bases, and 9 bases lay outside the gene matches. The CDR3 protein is CASSWGGSLSSYEQYF. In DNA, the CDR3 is TGTGCCAGCAGCTGGGGGGGGTCCCTAAGCTCCTACGAGCAGTACTTC.

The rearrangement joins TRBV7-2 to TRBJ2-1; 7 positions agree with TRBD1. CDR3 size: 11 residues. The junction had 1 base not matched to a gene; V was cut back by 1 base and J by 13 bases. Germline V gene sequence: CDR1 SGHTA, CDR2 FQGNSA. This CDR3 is CASSLEGAQFF. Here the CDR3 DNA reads TGTGCCAGCAGCTTAGAGGGGGCTCAGTTCTTC.

CDR3 sequence (DNA): TGTGCCAGCAGTGGGAACAGGGGCCATTACGAGCAGTACTTC. As protein: CASSGNRGHYEQYF. The chain couples TRBV6-1 to TRBJ2-7, with 7 bases aligning to TRBD1. The CDR3 length is 14 residues. V lost 4 bases and J lost 4; bases outside the gene matches: 7. The germline V gene encodes CDR1 MNHNS and CDR2 SASEGT.

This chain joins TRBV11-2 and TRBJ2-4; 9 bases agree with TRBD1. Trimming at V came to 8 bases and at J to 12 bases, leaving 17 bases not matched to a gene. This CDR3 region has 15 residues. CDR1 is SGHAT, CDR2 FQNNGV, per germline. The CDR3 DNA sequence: TGTGCCAGCGGCGAGTGGGGACAGGGCCAATTTACTCAGTACTTC. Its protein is CASGEWGQGQFTQYF.

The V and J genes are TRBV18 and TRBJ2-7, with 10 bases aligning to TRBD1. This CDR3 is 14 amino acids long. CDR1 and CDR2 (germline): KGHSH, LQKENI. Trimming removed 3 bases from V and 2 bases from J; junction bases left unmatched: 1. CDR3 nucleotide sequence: TGTGCCAGCTCACCGGGGACAGGGGCCTACGAGCAGTACTTC. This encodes CASSPGTGAYEQYF. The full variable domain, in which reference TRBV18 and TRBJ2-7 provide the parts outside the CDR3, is NAGVMQNPRHLVRRRGQEARLRCSPMKGHSHVYWYRQLPEEGLKFMVYLQKENIIDESGMPKERFSAEFPKEGPSILRIQQVVRGDSAAYFCASSPGTGAYEQYFGPGTRLTVT.

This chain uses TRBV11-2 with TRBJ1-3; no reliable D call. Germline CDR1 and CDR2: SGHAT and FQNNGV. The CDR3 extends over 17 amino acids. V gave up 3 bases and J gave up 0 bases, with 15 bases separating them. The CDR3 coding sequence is TGTGCCAGCAGCTTGGTCAAAACAGCTACCTCTGGAAACACCATATATTTT. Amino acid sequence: CASSLVKTATSGNTIYF.

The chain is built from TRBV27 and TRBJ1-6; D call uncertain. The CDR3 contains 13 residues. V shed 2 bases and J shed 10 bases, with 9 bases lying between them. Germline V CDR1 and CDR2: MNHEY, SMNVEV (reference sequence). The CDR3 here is CASSLQRGSPLHF. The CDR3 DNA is TGTGCCAGCAGTTTACAGCGAGGCTCACCCCTCCACTTT.

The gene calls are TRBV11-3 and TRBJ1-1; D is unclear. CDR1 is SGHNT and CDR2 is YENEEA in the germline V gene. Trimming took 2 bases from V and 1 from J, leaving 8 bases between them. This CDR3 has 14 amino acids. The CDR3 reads CASSLSGSNTEAFF. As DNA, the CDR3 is TGTGCCAGCAGCTTATCGGGTTCGAACACTGAAGCTTTCTTT.

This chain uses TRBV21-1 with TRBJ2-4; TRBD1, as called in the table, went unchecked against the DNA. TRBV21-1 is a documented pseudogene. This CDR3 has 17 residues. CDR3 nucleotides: TGTGCCAGCAGCAAAGGGCGAAGGGGGCCGGACAAAAACATTCAGTACTTC. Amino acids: CASSKGRRGPDKNIQYF.

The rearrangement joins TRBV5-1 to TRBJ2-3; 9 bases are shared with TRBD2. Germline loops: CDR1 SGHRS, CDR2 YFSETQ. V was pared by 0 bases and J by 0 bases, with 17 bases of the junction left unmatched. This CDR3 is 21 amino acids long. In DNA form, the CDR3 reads TGCGCCAGCAGCTTGGTAAGGACTAGCGCCATAACTGATGCTAGCACAGATACGCAGTATTTT. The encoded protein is CASSLVRTSAITDASTDTQYF.

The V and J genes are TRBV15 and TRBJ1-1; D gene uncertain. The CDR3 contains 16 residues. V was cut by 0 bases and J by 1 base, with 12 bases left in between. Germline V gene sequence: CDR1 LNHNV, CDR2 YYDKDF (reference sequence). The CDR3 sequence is CATSRDRGGRNTEAFF. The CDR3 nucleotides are TGTGCCACCAGCAGAGATCGGGGTGGGAGGAACACTGAAGCTTTCTTT.